These 9 T cell receptor beta chains came from one sample sequenced in a study of molecular identifiers for immune sequencing clone quantification. MiXCR, run by TCRdb on the PCR reads, gives a single entry per CDR3 protein. The profile shows 70,000 to 95,000 distinct CDR3 sequences, roughly 20% of them singletons. The material sequenced was naive CD8+ T cells from blood, with Jurkat cell RNA spiked in. Subset: FACS-sorted CD8+CD4-CCR7+CD45RA+ naive T cells. These receptors were taken from a human donor in good health. Some libraries in this study had Jurkat cell RNA spiked in.

This clonotype was observed many times. The chain links TRBV12-3 or TRBV12-4 to TRBJ2-5; D is possibly TRBD2 (6 bases). Deletions cut 3 bases from V and 6 bases from J, with 17 bases between. The CDR3 is 15 residues long. The CDR3 loop is CASSFPPPGAQTQYF. Written as DNA, the CDR3 is TGTGCCAGCAGTTTTCCCCCGCCGGGAGCGCAGACCCAGTACTTC.

As concerns this clonotype: The CDR3 ends on some other residue instead of the conserved phenylalanine or tryptophan, so this is likely a read error. CDR3 nucleotides: TGTGCCAGCAGCCGTGGGACAGGGCCGAGAGAGACTCAGTACCTC. This encodes CASSRGTGPRETQYL. The V gene is TRBV27, the J gene TRBJ2-5, with TRBD1 matching over 9 bases. CDR1 and CDR2 (germline): MNHEY, SMNVEV (reference sequence). The CDR3 runs to 15 residues.

This clonotype was observed many times. The V gene is TRBV5-4, the J gene TRBJ1-4; D is possibly TRBD1 (6 bases). V lost 2 bases and J 7 bases, leaving 12 bases between the germline ends. Germline V gene data show CDR1 as SGHNT and CDR2 as YYREEE (reference sequence). The CDR3 sequence is 14 residues long. CDR3 sequence: CASSLGGMSEKLFF. Here the CDR3 DNA reads TGTGCCAGCAGCTTAGGGGGGATGAGTGAAAAACTGTTTTTT.

This clonotype has ten or more counts. V and J are TRBV6-5 and TRBJ1-4, with 9 bases that match TRBD1. Germline values: CDR1 MNHEY, CDR2 SVGAGI. There are 14 residues in the CDR3. The V and J ends lost 7 bases and 6 bases, in that order; junction bases with no gene match: 6. CDR3 region: CASKPGQGHEKLFF. DNA for the CDR3: TGTGCCAGCAAGCCGGGACAGGGACATGAAAAACTGTTTTTT.

At least ten counts were recorded for this clonotype. The chain couples TRBV4-3 to TRBJ2-3; 12 bases agree with TRBD2. Germline loops: CDR1 LGHNA, CDR2 YSLEER. With V trimmed by 2 bases and J by 5 bases, 8 bases remained unmatched. This CDR3 region has 17 residues. Written as DNA, the CDR3 is TGCGCCAGCAGCCAATTCCCTAGCGGGAGGGCCGTAGATACGCAGTATTTT. It yields the protein CASSQFPSGRAVDTQYF.

This clonotype showed up many times. The chain combines TRBV6-6 with TRBJ2-2; TRBD1 is a possible D gene (5 bases). The CDR3 consists of 16 residues. Germline values: CDR1 MNHNY, CDR2 SVGAGI (reference sequence). V dropped 0 bases and J dropped 3 bases, with 11 bases sitting between them. This CDR3 reads CASSYSVPGYTGELFF. CDR3 sequence (DNA): TGTGCCAGCAGTTACTCAGTCCCAGGGTACACCGGGGAGCTGTTTTTT.

Turning to this clonotype: The junction departs from germline at one end; a sequencing error may be responsible. The V call is TRBV7-6, the J call TRBJ1-1; perhaps TRBD1 as D (5 bases). CDR3 size: 13 residues. Germline-derived CDR1 and CDR2 are SGHVS and FNYEAQ. Here the CDR3 DNA reads TGTGCCAGCAGCTTATCTGGGGCCACTGACGCTTTCTTT. It specifies CASSLSGATDAFF.

At least ten counts were recorded for this clonotype. The rearrangement links TRBV20-1 to TRBJ1-1; tentatively, D is TRBD1 (6 bases). Germline CDR1 DFQATT, CDR2 SNEGSKA (reference sequence). Trimming removed 2 bases at V and 10 bases at J, with 20 bases between. CDR3 length: 14 amino acids. The CDR3 DNA is TGCAGTGCTAGATTGTTGGACAGTCCCCCCCGAGCTTTCTTT. It codes for CSARLLDSPPRAFF.

J is TRBJ1-2 and V is TRBV27, with a possible D match to TRBD1 (5 bases). CDR3 length: 14 residues. Trimming left V 6 bases short and J 8 bases short, with 19 bases between. CDR1 and CDR2 (germline): MNHEY, SMNVEV (reference sequence). This CDR3 is CASSSGLPWHGYTF. CDR3 coding DNA: TGTGCCAGCAGCTCGGGACTCCCGTGGCACGGCTACACCTTC.